The T cell receptor (beta chain) described here comes from a study of T-cell reconstitution after alpha-beta-depleted transplantation in children. Findings of the study overall: T-cell numbers and diversity one year post-transplant derived largely from freshly generated T cells.

This CDR3 comprises 15 residues. The germline CDR1 and CDR2 sequences are MGHRA and YSYEKL. V was pared by 0 bases and J by 1 base, with 9 bases between. Unique molecular identifiers were used to barcode this TCRbeta library. Each CDR3 protein gets one entry after TCRdb re-called the PCR reads with MiXCR. The sample contains roughly 120,000 distinct CDR3 sequences, around 10% of which appear only once. Details on this clonotype: Its target is not known.

The chain combines TRBV4-1 with TRBJ2-5; D call uncertain. Here the sequenced sample was PBMCs, taken before TCRalphabeta/CD19-depleted stem cell transplant. The sequence was collected from a boy under 10 years old with acute lymphoblastic leukemia, due to receive a stem cell transplant. The CDR3, as DNA: TGCGCCAGCAGCCAAGATCGGAACCTCCAAGAGACCCAGTACTTC. Amino acids: CASSQDRNLQETQYF.